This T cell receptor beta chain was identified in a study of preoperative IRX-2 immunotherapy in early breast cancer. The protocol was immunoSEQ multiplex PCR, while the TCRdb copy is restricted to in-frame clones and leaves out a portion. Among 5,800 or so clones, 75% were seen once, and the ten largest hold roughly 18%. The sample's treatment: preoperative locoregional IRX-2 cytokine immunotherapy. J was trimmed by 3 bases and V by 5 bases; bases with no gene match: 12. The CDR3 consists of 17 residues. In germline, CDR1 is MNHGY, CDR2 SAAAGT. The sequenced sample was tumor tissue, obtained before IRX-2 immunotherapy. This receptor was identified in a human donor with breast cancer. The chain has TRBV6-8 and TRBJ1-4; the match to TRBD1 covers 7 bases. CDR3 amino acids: CASSGRTGDPSNEKLFF. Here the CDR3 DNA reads TGTGCCAGCAGTGGGAGGACAGGAGACCCCTCTAATGAAAAACTGTTTTTT.